Each of the 2 T cell receptor beta chains below was sequenced from the same sample in a study of T cells in Graves' hyperthyroidism and ophthalmopathy. Amplification targeted TCR beta CDR3 regions from RNA transcripts. In the first-round RT-PCR of the TCR CDR3, the HTBI primer set was used. TCRdb reprocessed the multiplex PCR reads via MiXCR and lists one record per CDR3 protein. The table records 400,000 to 450,000 distinct CDR3 sequences, approximately 15% of them present only once. Sequenced: blood. The receptors derive from a man between 18 and 29 years old with Graves' ophthalmopathy.

This clonotype has ten or more counts. This sequence joins TRBV30 and TRBJ2-7, with D possibly matching TRBD2 (5 bases). This CDR3 contains 11 residues. CDR1 and CDR2 (germline): GTSNPN, SVGIG (reference sequence). Between the trimmed V and J ends, which lost 8 bases and 0 bases, there was a span of 8 bases. This CDR3 is CAEGHSYEQYF. CDR3 nucleotides: TGTGCCGAGGGCCACTCCTACGAGCAGTACTTC.

This clonotype showed up just a few times. This sequence joins TRBV12-5 and TRBJ2-3; D ambiguous. The V and J ends lost 7 bases and 0 bases respectively, with 20 bases between them. Looked up from germline, CDR1 is LGHNT and CDR2 is FRNRAP. The CDR3 runs 17 residues. CDR3 nucleotide sequence: TGTGCTAGTGCCGTCCGGGCCTATCCCTCTAGCACAGATACGCAGTATTTT. Amino acids: CASAVRAYPSSTDTQYF.